The 21 T cell receptor beta chains listed next were all sequenced from one sample in a study of T cells in Graves' hyperthyroidism and ophthalmopathy. The CDR3 regions of TCR beta were amplified from RNA transcripts. The study used the HTBI primer set for a first-round RT-PCR of the TCR CDR3. MiXCR, run by TCRdb on the multiplex PCR reads, gives a single entry per CDR3 protein. The sample yields about 640,000 distinct CDR3 sequences, around 21% seen once. Material for sequencing was blood. The receptor source for this set is a man aged 25-40 years with Graves' ophthalmopathy.

This clonotype was seen a single time. A much larger clone sits a single nucleotide away, making a read error possible. The chain carries TRBV28 and TRBJ2-1, with 7 bases identical to TRBD2. The CDR3 loop spans 17 amino acids. V lost 6 bases to trimming and J lost 6 bases; unmatched junction nucleotides: 17. Per the germline V gene, CDR1 is MDHEN and CDR2 is SYDVKM. The CDR3: CASSPPSGGSGGNEQFF. In DNA form, the CDR3 reads TGTGCCAGCAGCCCCCCCTCAGGCGGGAGCGGAGGCAATGAGCAGTTCTTC.

The chain recombines TRBV7-2 with TRBJ1-2; D unresolved. CDR3 length: 16 amino acids. V shed 5 bases and J shed 5 bases, with 21 bases lying between them. CDR1 and CDR2 from the germline V gene are SGHTA and FQGNSA. The CDR3 loop is CASSDKPVTVAYGYTF. The CDR3 region has the DNA TGTGCCAGCAGCGACAAACCCGTAACAGTGGCGTATGGCTACACCTTC.

This chain uses TRBV18 with TRBJ2-1; 7 positions agree with TRBD1. V lost 6 bases and J lost 6; bases outside the gene matches: 8. Germline V gene sequence: CDR1 KGHSH, CDR2 LQKENI. CDR3 length equals 14 residues. The CDR3, as DNA: TGTGCCAGCTCCCTCGGGACAGTCGCCAATGAGCAGTTCTTC. It codes for CASSLGTVANEQFF.

This clonotype was observed a few times. The rearrangement links TRBV15 to TRBJ2-5, with 7 bases aligning to TRBD1. Germline CDR1 and CDR2: LNHNV and YYDKDF (reference sequence). The CDR3 extends over 13 amino acids. The V gene end was trimmed by 9 bases and the J gene end by 4 bases; junction bases not matched to a gene: 8. The CDR3 nucleotides read TGTGCCACAGGAGACAGGGTTCGAGAGACCCAGTACTTC. Its translation: CATGDRVRETQYF.

V usage is TRBV3-1 and J usage is TRBJ2-7, with 7 nucleotides matching TRBD1. Germline V CDR1 and CDR2: LGHDT, YNNKEL (reference sequence). Unmatched junction bases numbered 5, after V lost 6 bases and J lost 3 bases. The CDR3 totals 13 residues. CDR3 amino acids: CASREAGGYEQYF. CDR3 DNA: TGTGCCAGCAGGGAAGCAGGGGGCTACGAGCAGTACTTC.

This clonotype showed up just once. The V and J genes are TRBV10-3 and TRBJ2-3; 8 bases align to TRBD1. The J segment lost 2 bases and the V segment lost 6 bases, leaving 10 bases of the junction unmatched. Germline loops: CDR1 ENHRY, CDR2 SYGVKD. CDR3 length: 16 residues. The CDR3 sequence: CAIRTSGQGVTDTQYF. The CDR3 DNA is TGTGCCATCAGGACCTCTGGACAGGGCGTCACAGATACGCAGTATTTT.

This clonotype was found many times. Here the CDR3 DNA reads TGTGCCAGCAGTTACTCGGGGACAGGGACCTACGAGCAGTACTTC. Amino acids: CASSYSGTGTYEQYF. The gene calls are TRBV6-6 and TRBJ2-7, with 9 bases aligning to TRBD1. The germline CDR1 and CDR2 sequences are MNHNY and SVGAGI (reference sequence). V shed 0 bases, J shed 2 bases, and the junction held 2 bases outside the gene matches. This CDR3 contains 15 residues.

This clonotype was seen repeatedly, ten times or more. The V gene is TRBV12-3 or TRBV12-4, the J gene TRBJ2-3, with D perhaps TRBD2 (6 bases). V was clipped by 2 bases and J by 0 bases, with 9 bases between them. The CDR3 contains 15 residues. The CDR3 protein is CASSLLATSTDTQYF. CDR3 coding DNA: TGTGCCAGCAGTTTACTAGCGACTAGCACAGATACGCAGTATTTT.

The chain joins TRBV12-3 or TRBV12-4 to TRBJ2-2; D possibly uses TRBD1 or TRBD2 (5 bases each). V was shortened by 7 bases and J by 2 bases, with 17 bases between the two germline ends. The CDR3 consists of 16 residues. CDR3 in amino acids: CASTPASGHNTGELFF. DNA of the CDR3: TGTGCCAGCACCCCCGCTTCGGGGCACAACACCGGGGAGCTGTTTTTT.

The chain combines TRBV13 with TRBJ2-7, with TRBD1 matching 8 bases. Germline CDR1 PRHDT, CDR2 FYEKMQ (reference sequence). J gave up 1 base and V 3 bases, and 14 bases lay outside the gene matches. The CDR3 length is 18 residues. CDR3 sequence reads: CASSFPYQQGEQSYEQYF. In DNA, the CDR3 is TGTGCCAGCAGCTTTCCCTACCAACAGGGGGAACAGTCCTACGAGCAGTACTTC.

This clonotype has more than one count but fewer than ten. The chain links TRBV4-1 to TRBJ2-2; no definite D call. This CDR3 has 15 residues. The germline V gene encodes CDR1 MGHRA and CDR2 YSYEKL. V lost 3 bases, J lost 1 base, and 9 bases lay in between. CDR3: CASSHPVGNTGELFF. The CDR3 DNA sequence: TGCGCCAGCAGCCACCCCGTCGGGAACACCGGGGAGCTGTTTTTT.

This clonotype was seen only a few times. Here the CDR3 reads CSARVGSGSYEQYF. The DNA of the CDR3 is TGCAGTGCTAGAGTGGGTAGCGGGTCATACGAGCAGTACTTC. The chain recombines TRBV20-1 with TRBJ2-7; TRBD2 aligns across 7 bases. This CDR3 has 14 residues. V lost 1 base, J lost 4 bases, and 7 bases stayed unmatched. CDR1 and CDR2 (germline): DFQATT, SNEGSKA (reference sequence).

This clonotype was seen only a few times. V and J are TRBV5-1 and TRBJ2-3; D gene unclear. The CDR3 is 16 residues long. V was trimmed by 0 bases and J by 0 bases, leaving 11 bases between them. Germline loops: CDR1 SGHRS, CDR2 YFSETQ. The CDR3 DNA sequence: TGCGCCAGCAGCTTGGCGGGCAGCACTAGCACAGATACGCAGTATTTT. Protein product: CASSLAGSTSTDTQYF.

The chain carries TRBV7-8 and TRBJ1-4, with a tentative D call TRBD1 (6 bases). Germline CDR1 SGHVS, CDR2 FQNEAQ. V lost 6 bases and J 8 bases, leaving 13 bases between the germline ends. CDR3 length equals 13 residues. This chain's CDR3 is CASRGDTGEKLFF. The CDR3 region has the DNA TGTGCCAGCAGGGGAGATACAGGGGAAAAACTGTTTTTT.

The CDR3 protein is CAWSERERGLTGELFF. Written as DNA, the CDR3 is TGTGCCTGGAGTGAGCGGGAGCGAGGTTTGACCGGGGAGCTGTTTTTT. The chain recombines TRBV30 with TRBJ2-2; 8 bases are a match to TRBD2. V shed 1 base and J 5 bases; nucleotides not matched to a gene: 9. The CDR3 loop spans 16 amino acids. CDR1 and CDR2 from the germline V gene are GTSNPN and SVGIG (reference sequence).

This rearrangement joins TRBV5-5 to TRBJ2-1; D perhaps matches TRBD2 (6 bases). This CDR3 region has 15 residues. V was shortened by 0 bases and J by 3 bases, with 10 bases between the two germline ends. Looked up from germline, CDR1 is SGHKS and CDR2 is YYEKEE (reference sequence). CDR3 sequence (DNA): TGTGCCAGCAGCTTGGCTAGCGTCTTCTACAATGAGCAGTTCTTC. It translates to CASSLASVFYNEQFF.

This clonotype was seen ten or more times. The rearrangement uses TRBV5-1 and TRBJ1-2, with D perhaps matching TRBD1 (5 bases). V lost 6 bases and J lost 2, with 11 bases in between. The CDR3 consists of 13 residues. Germline loops: CDR1 SGHRS, CDR2 YFSETQ. This CDR3 reads CASTPAGNYGYTF. In nucleotides, the CDR3 is TGCGCCAGCACCCCGGCAGGGAACTATGGCTACACCTTC.

This chain uses TRBV6-1 with TRBJ2-5, with 14 bases identical to TRBD2. Germline-derived CDR1 and CDR2 are MNHNS and SASEGT. V lost 8 bases, J lost 5 bases, and 10 bases stayed unmatched. The CDR3 length is 16 residues. CDR3 amino acids: CASAMTSGRAGETQYF. The DNA for the CDR3 is TGTGCCAGCGCCATGACTAGCGGGAGGGCTGGTGAGACCCAGTACTTC.

The rearrangement uses TRBV19 and TRBJ2-3; unclear D gene. Germline CDR1 and CDR2: LNHDA and SQIVND (reference sequence). The CDR3 runs 13 residues. Trimming took off 3 bases at V and 5 bases at J, with 9 bases between the two ends. CDR3 nucleotide sequence: TGTGCCAGTAGTATGATGTCTAAAGATACGCAGTATTTT. It encodes CASSMMSKDTQYF.

This clonotype came up many times. This chain connects TRBV12-3 or TRBV12-4 to TRBJ2-3; TRBD2 aligns across 10 bases. The CDR3 spans 15 residues. The trim removed 6 bases at V and 7 bases at J, leaving 10 bases unmatched. The CDR3 region is CASRRTSGPGNTQYF. In DNA form, the CDR3 reads TGTGCCAGCAGACGGACTAGCGGTCCCGGGAATACGCAGTATTTT.

This clonotype was recorded a few times. The CDR3 here is CASRETQYF. In nucleotides, the CDR3 is TGTGCCAGCAGAGAGACCCAGTACTTC. This chain connects TRBV27 to TRBJ2-5; D ambiguous. Trimming removed 6 bases at V and 4 bases at J, with 0 bases between. CDR1 and CDR2 from the germline V gene are MNHEY and SMNVEV (reference sequence). The CDR3 contains 9 residues.